A single sample gave rise to the 21 T cell receptor beta chains below, sequenced in a study of shared clonotypes between healthy human individuals. The protocol was immunoSEQ multiplex PCR, while the TCRdb copy is restricted to in-frame clones and leaves out a portion. The sample lists 650,000 to 700,000 clones, around 91% occurring once. Source material: memory CD8+ T cells from PBMCs. Subset defined: CD45RO+ cells pooled with CCR7-negative TemRA cells. These receptors were obtained from a man in his late teens or twenties in good health. Some clones in this sample may be carry-over from other donors' samples.

In its sample, this clone was seen once. The rearrangement links TRBV2 to TRBJ1-2; TRBD1 aligns across 8 bases. CDR1 SNHLY and CDR2 FYNNEI come from the germline V gene. The ends lost 3 bases at V and 5 bases at J; junction bases unmatched: 8. The CDR3 loop spans 15 amino acids. The CDR3 nucleotides are TGTGCCAGCAGTGATCTTGCCAGGGGGCAATATGGCTACACCTTC. Amino acids: CASSDLARGQYGYTF.

CDR3 region: CASSPREGSNQPQHF. In nucleotides, the CDR3 is TGTGCCAGCAGCCCTAGGGAGGGTAGCAATCAGCCCCAGCATTTT. V usage is TRBV7-9 and J usage is TRBJ1-5, with D uncertain. The CDR3 is 15 residues long. Germline-derived CDR1 and CDR2 are SEHNR and FQNEAQ (reference sequence). The V end lost 5 bases, the J end lost 0 bases, and 11 bases lay between the germline ends.

About this clone itself: The sample contains more than one DNA sequence encoding this CDR3. This chain links TRBV29-1 with TRBJ2-7; 7 positions match TRBD1. The CDR3 covers 12 residues. CDR1 is SQVTM, CDR2 ANQGSEA, per germline. With V trimmed by 6 bases and J by 0 bases, 2 bases remained unmatched. The CDR3 DNA follows: TGCAGCGTGAGGACAGGCTCCTACGAGCAGTACTTC. This translates into CSVRTGSYEQYF.

The gene calls are TRBV11-2 and TRBJ2-2, with D possibly matching TRBD1 (5 bases). Trimming shortened V by 0 bases and J by 3 bases, and 8 bases separated the two germline ends. The CDR3 sequence is 15 residues long. The germline V gene encodes CDR1 SGHAT and CDR2 FQNNGV. The CDR3 DNA reads TGTGCCAGCAGCTTAGACAGGGTCCACACCGGGGAGCTGTTTTTT. This gives the protein CASSLDRVHTGELFF.

V and J are TRBV18 and TRBJ2-1; 8 bases match TRBD1. V lost 2 bases, J lost 5 bases, and 8 bases stayed unmatched. This CDR3 region has 16 residues. The V gene's germline CDR1 is KGHSH and CDR2 LQKENI. This CDR3 is CASSPSTGVIDNEQFF. In DNA form, the CDR3 reads TGTGCCAGCTCACCATCGACAGGGGTCATCGACAATGAGCAGTTCTTC.

Written as DNA, the CDR3 is TGTGCCAGCAGCTTAGACGACAGATTCAATCAGCCCCAGCATTTT. Encoded protein: CASSLDDRFNQPQHF. The J gene is TRBJ1-5, the V gene TRBV7-2; a weak D match, TRBD1 (5 bases). CDR1 is SGHTA and CDR2 is FQGNSA in the germline V gene. V was clipped by 1 base and J by 3 bases, with 10 bases between them. This CDR3 spans 15 amino acids. Complete variable domain (other parts from reference TRBV7-2 and TRBJ1-5): GAGVSQSPSNKVTEKGKDVELRCDPISGHTALYWYRQSLGQGLEFLIYFQGNSAPDKSGLPSDRFSAERTGGSVSTLTIQRTQQEDSAVYLCASSLDDRFNQPQHFGDGTRLSIL.

The rearrangement joins TRBV7-9 to TRBJ2-7; maybe TRBD1 (6 bases). V lost 5 bases and J lost 2, with 13 bases in between. Germline V CDR1 and CDR2: SEHNR, FQNEAQ (reference sequence). CDR3 length: 14 residues. The CDR3 coding sequence is TGTGCCAGCAGCCACGAAGGACAGCCCTACGAGCAGTACTTC. Amino acids: CASSHEGQPYEQYF.

A single count supports this clone. V and J are TRBV28 and TRBJ1-5, with D hard to call. V lost 7 bases, J lost 2 bases, and 15 bases lay in between. The CDR3 runs 15 residues. The germline gives CDR1 MDHEN, CDR2 SYDVKM. DNA of the CDR3: TGTGCCAGCACGTTCCTGGCCTTTGGCAATCAGCCCCAGCATTTT. Translated: CASTFLAFGNQPQHF.

Comments on this clone: The same CDR3 can be traced to other DNA sequences in this sample. This chain uses TRBV27 with TRBJ2-7, with D tentatively TRBD2 (5 bases). Per the germline V gene, CDR1 is MNHEY and CDR2 is SMNVEV (reference sequence). The V end lost 2 bases, the J end lost 0 bases, and 5 bases lay between the germline ends. CDR3 size: 13 residues. CDR3 in amino acids: CASSLSGSYEQYF. CDR3 coding DNA: TGTGCCAGCAGTTTAAGCGGCTCCTACGAGCAGTACTTC.

The chain links TRBV4-1 to TRBJ1-1; 10 nucleotides line up with TRBD1. CDR1 is MGHRA, CDR2 YSYEKL, per germline. V shed 5 bases and J 1 base; nucleotides not matched to a gene: 7. The CDR3 spans 16 residues. CDR3 coding DNA: TGCGCCAGCAGCTACCGACGGACAGGGGGGAACACTGAAGCTTTCTTT. Translation: CASSYRRTGGNTEAFF.

The chain couples TRBV7-9 to TRBJ2-2, with D maybe TRBD2 (6 bases). V was trimmed by 1 base and J by 7 bases, leaving 13 bases between them. Germline CDR1 SEHNR, CDR2 FQNEAQ (reference sequence). The CDR3 runs to 15 residues. The chain's CDR3 is CASSLDGGKGGELFF. The CDR3 DNA follows: TGTGCCAGCAGCTTAGACGGAGGGAAAGGCGGGGAGCTGTTTTTT.

The chain joins TRBV7-9 to TRBJ2-6; D may be TRBD2 (5 bases). The CDR3 loop spans 17 amino acids. Deletions cut 3 bases from V and 0 bases from J, with 12 bases between. The germline V gene encodes CDR1 SEHNR and CDR2 FQNEAQ (reference sequence). The CDR3, as DNA: TGTGCCAGCAGCTTGGAGGTAGCCCACTCTGGGGCCAACGTCCTGACTTTC. Amino acids: CASSLEVAHSGANVLTF.

The chain has TRBV25-1 and TRBJ2-1; 14 nucleotides align to TRBD2. This CDR3 contains 16 residues. Looked up from germline, CDR1 is MGHDK and CDR2 is SYGVNS. V dropped 5 bases and J dropped 10; count of bases not matched to a gene: 10. The CDR3: CASSQTSGRALEEQFF. DNA of the CDR3: TGTGCCAGCAGTCAGACTAGCGGGAGGGCCTTAGAGGAGCAGTTCTTC. Full variable domain (missing parts from reference TRBV25-1 and TRBJ2-1): EADIYQTPRYLVIGTGKKITLECSQTMGHDKMYWYQQDPGMELHLIHYSYGVNSTEKGDLSSESTVSRIRTEHFPLTLESARPSHTSQYLCASSQTSGRALEEQFFGPGTRLTVL.

A remark on this clone: Other DNA sequences in the same sample also yield this CDR3. The chain combines TRBV4-3 with TRBJ2-3; no clear D. From germline, CDR1 is LGHNA and CDR2 YSLEER. V dropped 0 bases and J dropped 1 base, with 2 bases sitting between them. The CDR3 consists of 13 residues. The CDR3 DNA sequence: TGCGCCAGCAGCCAAGATGGCACAGATACGCAGTATTTT. The encoded protein is CASSQDGTDTQYF.

This clone was detected only a few times. V gene TRBV15 combines with J gene TRBJ2-1; D is unresolved. CDR3 size: 13 residues. Looked up from germline, CDR1 is LNHNV and CDR2 is YYDKDF (reference sequence). V gave up 1 base and J gave up 6 bases, with 7 bases separating them. The CDR3 region is CATSRVSANEQFF. Written as DNA, the CDR3 is TGTGCCACCAGCAGAGTCAGTGCCAATGAGCAGTTCTTC.

This clone has only a few counts. The rearrangement joins TRBV4-1 to TRBJ2-2; 8 nucleotides match TRBD1. Germline-derived CDR1 and CDR2 are MGHRA and YSYEKL. The CDR3 sequence is 17 residues long. Germline trimming cut 4 bases from V and 3 bases from J; bases unmatched to any gene: 10. CDR3: CASSRTQGVVDTGELFF. The DNA for the CDR3 is TGCGCCAGCAGCCGGACACAGGGGGTGGTGGACACCGGGGAGCTGTTTTTT.

The chain links TRBV27 to TRBJ1-2; maybe TRBD1 (6 bases). CDR1 is MNHEY, CDR2 SMNVEV, per germline (reference sequence). Deletions cut 5 bases from V and 4 bases from J, with 14 bases between. The CDR3 has 14 residues. The CDR3 DNA reads as TGTGCCAGCAGTAGGACAGCGGTGGGCTATGGCTACACCTTC. Translating gives CASSRTAVGYGYTF.

The V gene is TRBV7-9, the J gene TRBJ2-1; 9 nucleotides agree with TRBD1. Germline CDR1 SEHNR, CDR2 FQNEAQ (reference sequence). This CDR3 is 15 amino acids long. V dropped 5 bases and J dropped 6; count of bases not matched to a gene: 8. CDR3 nucleotides: TGTGCCAGCAGCGACGCCGGGACAGGGCGCAATGAGCAGTTCTTC. The encoded protein is CASSDAGTGRNEQFF.

This chain uses TRBV29-1 with TRBJ2-1, with TRBD2 identical over 9 bases. This CDR3 is built from 14 residues. With 4 bases clipped from V and 6 bases from J, the junction kept 7 bases outside the gene matches. Looked up from germline, CDR1 is SQVTM and CDR2 is ANQGSEA. The CDR3 here is CSVAAGGRGNEQFF. The CDR3 nucleotides are TGCAGCGTTGCAGCGGGAGGCCGGGGCAATGAGCAGTTCTTC.

The rearrangement links TRBV27 to TRBJ2-7; the D gene could be TRBD1 or TRBD2 (5 bases each). This CDR3 comprises 14 residues. Germline V lookup: CDR1 MNHEY, CDR2 SMNVEV (reference sequence). The ends were cut back, 5 bases at V and 7 bases at J, with 18 bases in the middle. The CDR3 loop reads CASSPRDGWEEQYF. The CDR3 nucleotides are TGTGCCAGCAGTCCCCGGGACGGGTGGGAAGAGCAGTACTTC.

The chain couples TRBV29-1 to TRBJ1-1; D remains ambiguous. Germline-derived CDR1 and CDR2 are SQVTM and ANQGSEA. V lost 8 bases and J 3 bases, leaving 19 bases between the germline ends. There are 14 residues in the CDR3. The CDR3 region is CSPGIAGKDTEAFF. CDR3 DNA sequence: TGCAGCCCCGGAATTGCGGGGAAGGACACTGAAGCTTTCTTT.